Listed below are T cell receptor beta chains from one sample, sequenced in a study of Tregs in tolerant kidney transplant recipients. The table came from immunoSEQ multiplex PCR; TCRdb's copy has only in-frame clones and leaves some out. The table includes more than 90,000 clones, roughly 92% detected once. The sequenced sample consisted of CD4+ T cells from blood. The receptors here all came from a human donor in good health. CDR3s include the opening cysteine and the closing phenylalanine or tryptophan. A D gene is named only where the DNA matches it firmly. For some rows the clone size is stated as once, few or many, or as a class when expanded; others skip it.

j_call: TRBJ2-2
d_call: .
v_call: TRBV5-1
clone_size: .
cdr3_aa: CASSLQGGTGELFF
cdr3_nt: TGCGCCAGCAGCTTGCAGGGGGGAACCGGGGAGCTGTTTTTT

j_call: TRBJ1-2
d_call: .
v_call: TRBV10-3
clone_size: .
cdr3_aa: CAISASSSYGYTF
cdr3_nt: TGTGCCATCAGTGCTTCATCATCCTATGGCTACACCTTC

j_call: TRBJ1-1
d_call: .
v_call: TRBV5-6
clone_size: .
cdr3_aa: CASGPRNTEAFF
cdr3_nt: TGTGCCAGCGGCCCGAGGAACACTGAAGCTTTCTTT

j_call: TRBJ2-3
d_call: TRBD1
v_call: TRBV7-7
clone_size: few
cdr3_aa: CASSQDRGQTQYF
cdr3_nt: TGTGCTAGCAGCCAAGACAGGGGCCAGACGCAGTATTTT

j_call: TRBJ1-6
d_call: .
v_call: TRBV11-2
clone_size: .
cdr3_aa: CASSSTTGSGSPLHF
cdr3_nt: TGTGCCAGCAGCAGTACCACAGGGTCTGGGTCACCCCTCCACTTT

j_call: TRBJ2-7
d_call: TRBD2
v_call: TRBV18
clone_size: once
cdr3_aa: CASSPMTSEKSAEYF
cdr3_nt: TGTGCCAGCTCTCCGATGACTAGCGAAAAAAGTGCGGAGTACTTC

j_call: TRBJ2-7
d_call: .
v_call: TRBV19
clone_size: .
cdr3_aa: CASSNGWSYEQYF
cdr3_nt: TGTGCCAGTAGTAACGGTTGGAGCTACGAGCAGTACTTC

j_call: TRBJ1-2
d_call: .
v_call: TRBV6-1
clone_size: .
cdr3_aa: CASVFKAGVDYGYTF
cdr3_nt: TGTGCCAGCGTCTTTAAGGCAGGGGTGGACTATGGCTACACCTTC

j_call: TRBJ2-4
d_call: .
v_call: TRBV5-1
clone_size: .
cdr3_aa: CASSLVEGENIQYF
cdr3_nt: TGCGCCAGCAGCTTGGTCGAGGGAGAAAACATTCAGTACTTC

j_call: TRBJ2-5
d_call: TRBD2
v_call: TRBV19
clone_size: .
cdr3_aa: CASSSLAGGKETQYF
cdr3_nt: TGTGCCAGTAGTAGTCTAGCGGGGGGGAAAGAGACCCAGTACTTC

j_call: TRBJ1-1
d_call: .
v_call: TRBV6-1
clone_size: .
cdr3_aa: CASSLQGTGTEAFF
cdr3_nt: TGTGCCAGCAGTTTACAGGGTACGGGAACTGAAGCTTTCTTT

j_call: TRBJ2-5
d_call: .
v_call: TRBV5-6
clone_size: .
cdr3_aa: CASSFRDTLQETQYF
cdr3_nt: TGTGCCAGCAGCTTTCGGGACACCTTACAAGAGACCCAGTACTTC

j_call: TRBJ2-3
d_call: .
v_call: TRBV7-3
clone_size: .
cdr3_aa: CASSLNQGGIGDTQYF
cdr3_nt: TGTGCCAGCAGCTTAAACCAGGGGGGTATTGGAGATACGCAGTATTTT

j_call: TRBJ2-5
d_call: .
v_call: TRBV6-1
clone_size: .
cdr3_aa: CASRRQGETQYF
cdr3_nt: TGTGCCAGCAGACGGCAGGGAGAGACCCAGTACTTC

j_call: TRBJ1-4
d_call: .
v_call: TRBV30
clone_size: .
cdr3_aa: CAWSMPGTTNEKLFF
cdr3_nt: TGTGCCTGGAGTATGCCGGGGACAACTAATGAAAAACTGTTTTTT

j_call: TRBJ2-7
d_call: .
v_call: TRBV12-2
clone_size: .
cdr3_aa: CASRLARSSYEQYF
cdr3_nt: TGTGCAAGTCGCTTAGCGCGCAGTTCCTACGAGCAGTACTTC

j_call: TRBJ2-1
d_call: TRBD2
v_call: TRBV5-1
clone_size: .
cdr3_aa: CASRSELGRAYNEQFF
cdr3_nt: TGCGCCAGCAGGTCCGAATTGGGGAGGGCTTATAATGAGCAGTTCTTC

j_call: TRBJ1-5
d_call: TRBD1
v_call: TRBV18
clone_size: .
cdr3_aa: CASSPYSGTGSDQPQHF
cdr3_nt: TGTGCCAGCTCGCCCTACTCCGGGACAGGGTCGGATCAGCCCCAGCATTTT

j_call: TRBJ2-7
d_call: .
v_call: TRBV13
clone_size: .
cdr3_aa: CASSRSYEQYF
cdr3_nt: TGTGCCAGCAGTCGGTCCTACGAGCAGTACTTC

j_call: TRBJ1-1
d_call: .
v_call: TRBV15
clone_size: .
cdr3_aa: CATSQTLLEGEAFF
cdr3_nt: TGTGCCACCAGCCAGACGCTTCTTGAGGGTGAAGCTTTCTTT

j_call: TRBJ2-7
d_call: TRBD1
v_call: TRBV5-4
clone_size: .
cdr3_aa: CASSRWDRGYEQYF
cdr3_nt: TGTGCCAGCAGCAGGTGGGACAGGGGATACGAGCAGTACTTC

j_call: TRBJ1-2
d_call: .
v_call: TRBV6-1
clone_size: .
cdr3_aa: CASSVWGYYGYTF
cdr3_nt: TGTGCCAGCAGTGTTTGGGGGTACTATGGCTACACCTTC

j_call: TRBJ2-3
d_call: .
v_call: TRBV10-1
clone_size: .
cdr3_aa: CASSLTGSTDTQYF
cdr3_nt: TGCGCCAGCAGCCTGACAGGCAGCACAGATACGCAGTATTTT

j_call: TRBJ2-4
d_call: TRBD1
v_call: TRBV7-2
clone_size: .
cdr3_aa: CASSSKLQGAKNIQYF
cdr3_nt: TGTGCCAGCAGCTCTAAATTACAGGGGGCCAAAAACATTCAGTACTTC

j_call: TRBJ2-7
d_call: .
v_call: TRBV4-1
clone_size: .
cdr3_aa: CASSQALTEISYEQYF
cdr3_nt: TGCGCCAGCAGCCAAGCCCTGACAGAAATCTCCTACGAGCAGTACTTC

j_call: TRBJ2-7
d_call: .
v_call: TRBV2
clone_size: once
cdr3_aa: CASSDRGTKQYF
cdr3_nt: TGTGCCAGCAGTGACCGGGGAACGAAGCAGTACTTC

j_call: TRBJ1-6
d_call: .
v_call: TRBV14
clone_size: once
cdr3_aa: CASSRVGDNYSPLHF
cdr3_nt: TGTGCCAGCAGCCGCGTTGGGGATAACTATTCACCCCTCCACTTT

j_call: TRBJ2-5
d_call: .
v_call: TRBV7-9
clone_size: .
cdr3_aa: CASSLRGETQYF
cdr3_nt: TGTGCCAGCAGCTTAAGGGGAGAGACCCAGTACTTC

j_call: TRBJ2-3
d_call: TRBD2
v_call: TRBV7-2
clone_size: .
cdr3_aa: CASSLGSGGKDTQYF
cdr3_nt: TGTGCCAGCAGCCTGGGGAGCGGGGGGAAAGATACGCAGTATTTT

j_call: TRBJ1-2
d_call: .
v_call: TRBV5-4
clone_size: .
cdr3_aa: CASSLWSDYGYTF
cdr3_nt: TGTGCCAGCAGCTTGTGGTCAGACTATGGCTACACCTTC

j_call: TRBJ2-7
d_call: TRBD1
v_call: TRBV5-1
clone_size: .
cdr3_aa: CASSPGTVRVYEQYF
cdr3_nt: TGCGCCAGCAGCCCCGGGACAGTTAGGGTCTACGAGCAGTACTTC

j_call: TRBJ2-5
d_call: TRBD2
v_call: TRBV12-5
clone_size: .
cdr3_aa: CASGLGLAQETQYF
cdr3_nt: TGTGCTAGTGGTTTGGGACTAGCACAAGAGACCCAGTACTTC

j_call: TRBJ2-5
d_call: .
v_call: TRBV27
clone_size: .
cdr3_aa: CASSPREAETQYF
cdr3_nt: TGTGCCAGCAGCCCCAGGGAGGCGGAGACCCAGTACTTC

j_call: TRBJ1-2
d_call: .
v_call: TRBV11-2
clone_size: .
cdr3_aa: CASSLGGLYGYTF
cdr3_nt: TGTGCCAGCAGCTTAGGAGGACTCTATGGCTACACCTTC

j_call: TRBJ2-2
d_call: TRBD2
v_call: TRBV7-9
clone_size: .
cdr3_aa: CASSATSGSLGELFF
cdr3_nt: TGTGCCAGCAGCGCGACTAGCGGTTCCCTCGGGGAGCTGTTTTTT

j_call: TRBJ2-3
d_call: .
v_call: TRBV7-9
clone_size: .
cdr3_aa: CASSRSGPTDTQYF
cdr3_nt: TGTGCCAGCAGCAGGAGTGGCCCCACAGATACGCAGTATTTT

j_call: TRBJ1-4
d_call: TRBD1
v_call: TRBV30
clone_size: .
cdr3_aa: CAWRPPGGYEKLFF
cdr3_nt: TGTGCCTGGAGACCGCCAGGGGGCTATGAAAAACTGTTTTTT

j_call: TRBJ2-7
d_call: TRBD2
v_call: TRBV2
clone_size: .
cdr3_aa: CASNWDYSYEQYF
cdr3_nt: TGTGCCAGCAACTGGGACTACTCCTACGAGCAGTACTTC

j_call: TRBJ2-5
d_call: .
v_call: TRBV5-5
clone_size: .
cdr3_aa: CASSLVEGAETQYF
cdr3_nt: TGTGCCAGCAGCTTGGTGGAGGGGGCAGAGACCCAGTACTTC

j_call: TRBJ1-2
d_call: .
v_call: TRBV10-1
clone_size: .
cdr3_aa: CASSADRRYGYTF
cdr3_nt: TGCGCCAGCAGCGCCGATAGAAGATATGGCTACACCTTC

j_call: TRBJ2-5
d_call: .
v_call: TRBV25-1
clone_size: .
cdr3_aa: CASSEYPGETQYF
cdr3_nt: TGTGCCAGCAGTGAATATCCCGGAGAGACCCAGTACTTC

j_call: TRBJ2-3
d_call: TRBD1
v_call: TRBV10-3
clone_size: .
cdr3_aa: CAIKGQGIHSSTDTQYF
cdr3_nt: TGTGCCATCAAGGGACAGGGAATCCACTCTAGCACAGATACGCAGTATTTT

j_call: TRBJ2-5
d_call: .
v_call: TRBV18
clone_size: .
cdr3_aa: CASSPQSRETQYF
cdr3_nt: TGTGCCAGCTCACCACAATCCAGAGAGACCCAGTACTTC

j_call: TRBJ2-5
d_call: TRBD2
v_call: TRBV5-1
clone_size: .
cdr3_aa: CASSLAPPSGETQYF
cdr3_nt: TGCGCCAGCAGCTTGGCCCCACCTAGCGGGGAGACCCAGTACTTC

j_call: TRBJ2-1
d_call: TRBD1
v_call: TRBV10-1
clone_size: .
cdr3_aa: CASSVRGQGGHEQFF
cdr3_nt: TGCGCCAGCAGTGTGCGGGGACAGGGTGGCCATGAGCAGTTCTTC

j_call: TRBJ2-7
d_call: .
v_call: TRBV7-2
clone_size: .
cdr3_aa: CASSPWDGGTYEQYF
cdr3_nt: TGTGCCAGCAGCCCTTGGGACGGGGGTACCTACGAGCAGTACTTC

j_call: TRBJ2-7
d_call: TRBD1
v_call: TRBV18
clone_size: .
cdr3_aa: CASSLGQGAREQYF
cdr3_nt: TGTGCCAGCTCATTGGGACAGGGGGCGCGTGAGCAGTACTTC

j_call: TRBJ2-5
d_call: TRBD2
v_call: TRBV5-4
clone_size: .
cdr3_aa: CASSSGLAGGDETQYF
cdr3_nt: TGTGCCAGCAGCTCCGGACTAGCGGGGGGTGACGAGACCCAGTACTTC

j_call: TRBJ2-7
d_call: .
v_call: TRBV6-1
clone_size: .
cdr3_aa: CASSEGRVGEQYF
cdr3_nt: TGTGCCAGCAGTGAAGGGAGGGTCGGCGAGCAGTACTTC